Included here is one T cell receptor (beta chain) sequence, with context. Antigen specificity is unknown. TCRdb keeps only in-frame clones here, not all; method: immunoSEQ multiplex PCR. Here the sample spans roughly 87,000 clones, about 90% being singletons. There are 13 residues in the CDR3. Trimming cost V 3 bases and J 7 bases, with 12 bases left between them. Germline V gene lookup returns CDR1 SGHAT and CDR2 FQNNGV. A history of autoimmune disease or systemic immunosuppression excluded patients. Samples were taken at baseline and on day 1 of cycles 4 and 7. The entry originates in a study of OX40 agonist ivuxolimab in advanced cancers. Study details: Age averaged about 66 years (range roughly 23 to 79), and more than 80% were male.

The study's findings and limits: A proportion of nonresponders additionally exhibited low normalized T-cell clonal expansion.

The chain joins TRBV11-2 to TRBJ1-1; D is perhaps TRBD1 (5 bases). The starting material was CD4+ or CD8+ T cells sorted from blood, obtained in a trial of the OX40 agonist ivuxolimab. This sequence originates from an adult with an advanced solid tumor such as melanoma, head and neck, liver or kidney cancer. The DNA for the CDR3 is TGTGCCAGCAGCTTCCGCGGGGCCATTGAAGCTTTCTTT. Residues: CASSFRGAIEAFF.